Here is one T cell receptor (beta chain) with its context. No antigen is known for it. The record originates from a study of monozygotic twins with inflammatory bowel disease. Template-switch reactions added UMIs with a 6-nucleotide sample barcode. TCRdb reprocessed the 5' RACE reads and stores each CDR3 protein as one record, lacking DNA. The sample data list over 150,000 distinct CDR3 sequences. General study results and limits: In the analysis, different T cell subtypes could not be told apart. Patient-specific immunosuppressive treatments may have made repertoires more variable.

From germline, CDR1 is MNHNS and CDR2 SASEGT. The CDR3 is 16 amino acids. The rearrangement links TRBV6-1 to TRBJ2-1. The sequenced sample consisted of blood. The receptor was derived from a human donor with ulcerative colitis or Crohn's disease, or a healthy co-twin of an affected twin (not recorded which). The CDR3 sequence is CASSEAGGSSYNEQFF.